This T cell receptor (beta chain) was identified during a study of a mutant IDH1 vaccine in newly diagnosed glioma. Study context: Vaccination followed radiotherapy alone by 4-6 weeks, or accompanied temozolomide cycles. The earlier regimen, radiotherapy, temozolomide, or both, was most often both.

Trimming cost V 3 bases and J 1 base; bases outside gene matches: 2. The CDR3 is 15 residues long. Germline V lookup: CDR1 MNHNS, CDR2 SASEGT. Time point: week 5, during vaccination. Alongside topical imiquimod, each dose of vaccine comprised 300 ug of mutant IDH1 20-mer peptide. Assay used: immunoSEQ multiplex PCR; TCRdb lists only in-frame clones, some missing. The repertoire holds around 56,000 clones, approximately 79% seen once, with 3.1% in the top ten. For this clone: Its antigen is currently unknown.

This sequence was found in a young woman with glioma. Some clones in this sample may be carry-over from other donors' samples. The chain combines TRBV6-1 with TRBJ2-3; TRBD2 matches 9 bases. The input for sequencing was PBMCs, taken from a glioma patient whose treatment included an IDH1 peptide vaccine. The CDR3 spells CASSDIAGGTDTQYF. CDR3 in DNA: TGTGCCAGCAGTGATATAGCGGGGGGCACAGATACGCAGTATTTT.